The 18 T cell receptor beta chains in this list originate from one sample, sequenced in a study of post-analysis software for immune sequencing data (dated by TCRdb to between 2015 and 2017). The antigens these receptors bind are not known. The research as a whole found: Several TRBV segments, including TRBV5-6, TRBV5-1 and TRBV20-1, were significantly more frequent in patients than controls.

Library generation was performed with PCR. Sequenced on an Illumina HiSeq 2500. Unique molecular identifiers were incorporated into TCR beta cDNA libraries to reduce PCR and sequencing biases. TCRdb handled the public reads itself, with Q25 trimming in fastp and clone calling in MiXCR, and kept productive beta chains. Entries are consolidated by CDR3 protein sequence, retaining the most common genes and DNA. The sample records 450,000 to 700,000 distinct CDR3 sequences, roughly two fifths of which are singletons. Under 2% of the sample is taken by the ten largest. The specimen was blood. The receptors shown here come from a girl aged 5-17 years with multiple sclerosis.

This clonotype has only a few counts. J is TRBJ2-5 and V is TRBV5-1; D gene unclear. V was clipped by 5 bases and J by 5 bases, with 28 bases between them. Germline V CDR1 and CDR2: SGHRS, YFSETQ. The CDR3 has 18 residues. CDR3 residues: CASSLGLSSAAKGETQYF. CDR3 nucleotides: TGCGCCAGCAGTCTGGGCCTCAGCTCGGCCGCGAAAGGGGAGACCCAGTACTTC.

The chain is built from TRBV5-1 and TRBJ2-1; TRBD2 agrees at 7 bases. V trimming: 1 base; J trimming: 4 bases; junction bases outside the gene matches: 5. CDR1 and CDR2 from the germline V gene are SGHRS and YFSETQ. CDR3 length equals 15 residues. The DNA of the CDR3 is TGCGCCAGCAGCTTGACGGGGGAGGGTTACAATGAGCAGTTCTTC. Amino acids: CASSLTGEGYNEQFF.

This clonotype was observed a single time. The DNA for the CDR3 is TGTGCCAGCAGCGACAGTATAAGCGGGAGGGCAGATACGCAGTATTTT. Translation gives CASSDSISGRADTQYF. V and J are TRBV6-5 and TRBJ2-3, with 10 bases fitting TRBD2. The trim removed 6 bases at V and 4 bases at J, leaving 10 bases unmatched. The CDR3 spans 16 residues. Per the germline V gene, CDR1 is MNHEY and CDR2 is SVGAGI.

A single count supports this clonotype. The chain combines TRBV5-1 with TRBJ2-7; D ambiguous. The V end lost 4 bases, the J end lost 0 bases, and 14 bases lay between the germline ends. This CDR3 has 15 residues. Germline CDR1 is SGHRS and CDR2 is YFSETQ. DNA for the CDR3: TGCGCCAGCAGCCCCAAAGGTTCTCCCTCCTACGAGCAGTACTTC. This sequence encodes CASSPKGSPSYEQYF.

The chain recombines TRBV27 with TRBJ2-5; D call uncertain. CDR1 and CDR2 from the germline V gene are MNHEY and SMNVEV (reference sequence). Trimming took 8 bases from V and 4 from J, leaving 14 bases between them. This CDR3 spans 13 amino acids. The DNA of the CDR3 is TGTGCCAGCCGACTCTCAGGCGGAGAGACCCAGTACTTC. Its translation is CASRLSGGETQYF.

This chain connects TRBV7-3 to TRBJ2-3, with D perhaps given as TRBD1 or TRBD2 (5 bases each). V gave up 2 bases and J gave up 1 base, with 13 bases separating them. This CDR3 has 16 amino acids. Germline-derived CDR1 and CDR2 are SGHTA and FQGTGA. CDR3 sequence (DNA): TGTGCCAGCAGCTTAGGGGCTAGCCGGGGCACAGATACGCAGTATTTT. It encodes CASSLGASRGTDTQYF.

This clonotype occurred once. At one end, the junction sequence differs from germline, possibly due to a read error. The V gene is TRBV10-3, the J gene TRBJ1-2, with a tentative D call TRBD1 (6 bases). CDR1 ENHRY and CDR2 SYGVKD come from the germline V gene. The CDR3 loop spans 14 amino acids. DNA of the CDR3: TGTGCCACCTCCTTGGCAGGGGCCAACTACGGCTACACCTTC. As protein: CATSLAGANYGYTF.

The rearrangement uses TRBV20-1 and TRBJ2-5; 8 bases map to TRBD2. CDR3 length: 15 amino acids. CDR1 is DFQATT and CDR2 is SNEGSKA in the germline V gene (reference sequence). V lost 3 bases, J lost 2 bases, and 8 bases stayed unmatched. CDR3 in amino acids: CSASSGGGSQETQYF. CDR3 DNA: TGCAGTGCTAGTTCCGGGGGGGGTTCTCAAGAGACCCAGTACTTC.

This clonotype turned up a few times. The genes are TRBV4-1 and TRBJ1-1; 7 bases align to TRBD1. Germline V gene lookup returns CDR1 MGHRA and CDR2 YSYEKL. The CDR3 is 18 residues long. Trimming cost V 1 base and J 0 bases; bases outside gene matches: 11. The CDR3 protein is CASSQGTGQLALNTEAFF. CDR3 nucleotides: TGCGCCAGCAGCCAAGGGACAGGACAGCTAGCCTTGAACACTGAAGCTTTCTTT.

The genes are TRBV5-1 and TRBJ2-5; maybe TRBD1 (6 bases). Germline CDR1 and CDR2: SGHRS and YFSETQ. Deletions cut 3 bases from V and 1 base from J, with 7 bases between. The CDR3 sequence is 13 residues long. CDR3 in amino acids: CASSWDIQETQYF. For the CDR3, the DNA is TGCGCCAGCAGCTGGGACATCCAAGAGACCCAGTACTTC.

This chain uses TRBV6-5 with TRBJ2-1, with 7 bases fitting TRBD2. V was clipped by 3 bases and J by 5 bases; unmatched bases: 7. Germline V lookup: CDR1 MNHEY, CDR2 SVGAGI. The CDR3 runs to 15 residues. The CDR3 nucleotides are TGTGCCAGCAGTTATGGCGGGAGTTCCAACAATGAGCAGTTCTTC. Translated: CASSYGGSSNNEQFF.

The gene calls are TRBV4-1 and TRBJ1-5; D perhaps matches TRBD1 (5 bases). The germline gives CDR1 MGHRA, CDR2 YSYEKL. The CDR3 covers 16 residues. V lost 1 base and J lost 2, with 12 bases in between. In nucleotides, the CDR3 is TGCGCCAGCAGCCAAGGAATGGCGGGGCGCAATCAGCCCCAGCATTTT. Encoded protein: CASSQGMAGRNQPQHF.

The V gene is TRBV6-5, the J gene TRBJ2-7; TRBD2 is a possible D gene (7 bases). This CDR3 contains 15 residues. The V end was cut by 2 bases, the J end by 2 bases, with 13 bases between. CDR1 MNHEY and CDR2 SVGAGI come from the germline V gene. Written as DNA, the CDR3 is TGTGCCAGCAGTTACGCGCGGGGGCTTACCTACGAGCAGTACTTC. Its translation is CASSYARGLTYEQYF.

This clonotype was observed a handful of times. The rearrangement links TRBV6-1 to TRBJ2-3, with 7 bases fitting TRBD1. This CDR3 is built from 17 residues. V gave up 7 bases and J gave up 0 bases; unmatched junction bases: 13. Germline values: CDR1 MNHNS, CDR2 SASEGT. This CDR3 is CASIRKPDRISTDTQYF. CDR3 DNA: TGTGCCAGCATTCGAAAACCGGACAGGATTAGCACAGATACGCAGTATTTT.

The chain joins TRBV7-8 to TRBJ2-5, with 8 positions matching TRBD1. The V gene end was trimmed by 0 bases and the J gene end by 5 bases; junction bases not matched to a gene: 8. This CDR3 comprises 16 residues. Germline V CDR1 and CDR2: SGHVS, FQNEAQ. CDR3: CASSLASGQGMETQYF. The CDR3 coding sequence is TGTGCCAGCAGCTTAGCGAGCGGACAGGGTATGGAGACCCAGTACTTC.

The chain combines TRBV4-1 with TRBJ1-4, with a weak D call TRBD1 (5 bases). The CDR3 runs 14 residues. Germline V gene lookup returns CDR1 MGHRA and CDR2 YSYEKL. Trimming took off 4 bases at V and 5 bases at J, with 11 bases between the two ends. The chain's CDR3 is CASSPQQENEKLFF. DNA of the CDR3: TGCGCCAGCAGCCCGCAACAGGAAAATGAAAAACTGTTTTTT.

Only a few counts were recorded for this clonotype. The gene calls are TRBV7-6 and TRBJ1-4; D is uncertain. This CDR3 spans 15 amino acids. CDR1 and CDR2 from the germline V gene are SGHVS and FNYEAQ. V was trimmed by 5 bases and J by 3 bases, leaving 13 bases between them. The CDR3 nucleotides are TGTGCCAGCAGCCGGCGTCGGGAGGCTAATGAAAAACTGTTTTTT. Its protein is CASSRRREANEKLFF.

The chain recombines TRBV20-1 with TRBJ2-7; 8 bases fit TRBD1. Unmatched junction bases numbered 5, after V lost 6 bases and J lost 1 base. CDR1 and CDR2 from the germline V gene are DFQATT and SNEGSKA (reference sequence). The CDR3 spans 13 residues. The CDR3 nucleotides read TGCAGTGCAACGGGACAGGATTCCTACGAGCAGTACTTC. Encoded protein: CSATGQDSYEQYF.